This T cell receptor (beta chain) was profiled in a study of shared clonotypes between healthy human individuals. About this clone: Its antigen is not identified.

Deep level was the assay's run setting. The table came from immunoSEQ multiplex PCR; TCRdb's copy has only in-frame clones and leaves some out. The sample has 2,500,000 or so clones, around 94% seen once. Donors were healthy HIV-negative adults without recent acute infections or vaccinations. CDR3 length: 11 residues. Looked up from germline, CDR1 is DFQATT and CDR2 is SNEGSKA (reference sequence). V was shortened by 6 bases and J by 5 bases, with 9 bases between the two germline ends. Study results and caveats: The authors sampled blood alone, and tissue repertoires likely differ. Rarefaction curves obtained for sorted subsets showed sequencing incomplete despite large depth.

The specimen sequenced was naive CD4+ T cells sorted from blood. Indicated subset: CD45RA+ positively selected. V and J are TRBV20-1 and TRBJ2-3; D gene uncertain. The sequence was obtained from a young man in good health. CDR3 region: CSALKVDTQYF. As DNA, the CDR3 is TGCAGTGCCCTCAAGGTAGATACGCAGTATTTT.